The 8 T cell receptor beta chains presented below share a single source sample, sequenced in a study of blood T cell repertoires in COVID-19. The data were produced by immunoSEQ multiplex PCR, yet TCRdb's version contains in-frame clones alone and is incomplete. The profile covers fewer than 400,000 clones, with roughly 90% appearing a single time and less than 3.5% taken by the ten largest. Specimen: peripheral blood. Receptors were obtained from a woman aged 25 to 39 with COVID-19, enrolled during active disease.

The V and J genes are TRBV5-4 and TRBJ2-7; the D gene is possibly TRBD2 (6 bases). This CDR3 comprises 14 residues. V was pared by 2 bases and J by 2 bases, with 11 bases between. The germline V gene encodes CDR1 SGHNT and CDR2 YYREEE (reference sequence). The CDR3: CASSLTGGTYEQYF. The CDR3 nucleotides read TGTGCCAGCAGCTTAACGGGCGGGACCTACGAGCAGTACTTC.

The V call is TRBV18, the J call TRBJ2-1; the match to TRBD2 covers 8 bases. V lost 6 bases and J lost 3; bases outside the gene matches: 1. This CDR3 is 13 amino acids long. Germline V CDR1 and CDR2: KGHSH, LQKENI. Written as DNA, the CDR3 is TGTGCCAGCTCGCTAGCGGGCTACAATGAGCAGTTCTTC. Its protein is CASSLAGYNEQFF.

This clone was seen once. V usage is TRBV30 and J usage is TRBJ1-4, with TRBD1 matching over 10 bases. This CDR3 comprises 15 residues. CDR1 is GTSNPN, CDR2 SVGIG, per germline (reference sequence). J gave up 7 bases and V 4 bases, and 9 bases lay outside the gene matches. The CDR3 sequence: CAWKDRGRGFEKLFF. CDR3 bases: TGTGCCTGGAAAGACAGGGGGCGCGGCTTTGAAAAACTGTTTTTT.

The chain employs TRBV10-3 and TRBJ1-1, with 10 bases that match TRBD1. CDR1 is ENHRY, CDR2 SYGVKD, per germline. J lost 1 base, V lost 7 bases, and 6 bases had no gene match. The CDR3 is 15 residues long. The CDR3 loop reads CAITATGGTNTEAFF. Here the CDR3 DNA reads TGTGCCATCACCGCGACAGGGGGCACGAACACTGAAGCTTTCTTT.

The V gene is TRBV6-1, the J gene TRBJ2-1, with a possible D match to TRBD2 (5 bases). The CDR3 has 15 residues. V lost 1 base, J lost 0 bases, and 7 bases lay in between. Germline CDR1 is MNHNS and CDR2 is SASEGT. The CDR3 loop is CASSEVGSSYNEQFF. The CDR3 bases are TGTGCCAGCAGTGAAGTAGGGAGCTCCTACAATGAGCAGTTCTTC.

The chain couples TRBV10-3 to TRBJ2-5; 9 bases match TRBD2. Germline-derived CDR1 and CDR2 are ENHRY and SYGVKD. The CDR3 runs to 15 residues. V lost 5 bases and J lost 0; bases outside the gene matches: 4. CDR3 sequence reads: CAISPGLADQETQYF. The DNA of the CDR3 is TGTGCCATCAGTCCGGGACTAGCAGACCAAGAGACCCAGTACTTC.

This chain uses TRBV10-1 with TRBJ1-1; D may be TRBD1 (6 bases). Between the trimmed V and J ends, which lost 2 bases and 4 bases, there was a span of 11 bases. CDR1 and CDR2 (germline): WNHNN, SYGVQD (reference sequence). This CDR3 contains 14 residues. In DNA, the CDR3 is TGCGCCAGCAGTGAGGGTAGAGGGGGCACTGAAGCTTTCTTT. As protein: CASSEGRGGTEAFF.

The chain combines TRBV7-2 with TRBJ2-3, with D perhaps TRBD2 (6 bases). The ends were cut back, 5 bases at V and 0 bases at J, with 15 bases in the middle. From germline, CDR1 is SGHTA and CDR2 FQGNSA. The CDR3 is made up of 16 amino acids. CDR3 DNA: TGTGCCAGCAGCAGCCGACCGGGGACTAGCACAGATACGCAGTATTTT. Protein product: CASSSRPGTSTDTQYF.